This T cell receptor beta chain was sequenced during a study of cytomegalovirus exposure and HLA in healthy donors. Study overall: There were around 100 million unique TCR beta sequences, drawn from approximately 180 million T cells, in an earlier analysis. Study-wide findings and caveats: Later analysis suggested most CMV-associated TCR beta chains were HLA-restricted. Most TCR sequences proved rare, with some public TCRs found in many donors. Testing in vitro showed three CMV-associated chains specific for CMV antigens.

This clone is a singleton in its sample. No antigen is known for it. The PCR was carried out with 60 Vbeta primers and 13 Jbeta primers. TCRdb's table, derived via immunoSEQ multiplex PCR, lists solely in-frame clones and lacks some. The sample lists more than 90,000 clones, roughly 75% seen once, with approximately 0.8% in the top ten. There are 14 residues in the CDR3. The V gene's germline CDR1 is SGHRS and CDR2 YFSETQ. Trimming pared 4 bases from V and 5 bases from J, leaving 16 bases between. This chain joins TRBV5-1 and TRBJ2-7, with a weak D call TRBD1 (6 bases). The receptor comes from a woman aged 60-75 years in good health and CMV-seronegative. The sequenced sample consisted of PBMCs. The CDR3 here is CASSPNRALDEQYF. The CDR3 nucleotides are TGCGCCAGCAGCCCGAACAGGGCACTAGACGAGCAGTACTTC.